The clone carrying this T cell receptor beta chain was counted a single time. CDR1 and CDR2 from the germline V gene are SGHRS and YFSETQ. This CDR3 is built from 17 residues. V lost 2 bases, J lost 5 bases, and 12 bases stayed unmatched. The sample belongs to a study of OX40 agonist ivuxolimab in advanced cancers. Turning to the study itself: Hepatocellular carcinoma, melanoma, renal cell or head and neck cancer was diagnosed in the dose-escalation patients. Among those treated, three patients had partial responses, one with hepatocellular carcinoma and two with cutaneous melanoma. Over 30% of patients had received prior checkpoint inhibitor therapy.

Using immunoSEQ multiplex PCR, the repertoire was profiled, and TCRdb retains in-frame clones only, with some absent. Counted here are 80,000 or so clones, over 85% occurring once; the ten biggest clones make up 0.65%. The TCR originated in an adult with an advanced solid tumor such as melanoma, head and neck, liver or kidney cancer. Sample: CD4+ or CD8+ T cells sorted from blood, taken in a trial of the OX40 agonist ivuxolimab. V gene TRBV5-1 combines with J gene TRBJ2-5; TRBD2 matches 10 bases. CDR3 amino acids: CASSFTLAGDGAETQYF. The CDR3 coding sequence is TGCGCCAGCAGCTTTACTCTAGCGGGAGATGGAGCGGAGACCCAGTACTTC.